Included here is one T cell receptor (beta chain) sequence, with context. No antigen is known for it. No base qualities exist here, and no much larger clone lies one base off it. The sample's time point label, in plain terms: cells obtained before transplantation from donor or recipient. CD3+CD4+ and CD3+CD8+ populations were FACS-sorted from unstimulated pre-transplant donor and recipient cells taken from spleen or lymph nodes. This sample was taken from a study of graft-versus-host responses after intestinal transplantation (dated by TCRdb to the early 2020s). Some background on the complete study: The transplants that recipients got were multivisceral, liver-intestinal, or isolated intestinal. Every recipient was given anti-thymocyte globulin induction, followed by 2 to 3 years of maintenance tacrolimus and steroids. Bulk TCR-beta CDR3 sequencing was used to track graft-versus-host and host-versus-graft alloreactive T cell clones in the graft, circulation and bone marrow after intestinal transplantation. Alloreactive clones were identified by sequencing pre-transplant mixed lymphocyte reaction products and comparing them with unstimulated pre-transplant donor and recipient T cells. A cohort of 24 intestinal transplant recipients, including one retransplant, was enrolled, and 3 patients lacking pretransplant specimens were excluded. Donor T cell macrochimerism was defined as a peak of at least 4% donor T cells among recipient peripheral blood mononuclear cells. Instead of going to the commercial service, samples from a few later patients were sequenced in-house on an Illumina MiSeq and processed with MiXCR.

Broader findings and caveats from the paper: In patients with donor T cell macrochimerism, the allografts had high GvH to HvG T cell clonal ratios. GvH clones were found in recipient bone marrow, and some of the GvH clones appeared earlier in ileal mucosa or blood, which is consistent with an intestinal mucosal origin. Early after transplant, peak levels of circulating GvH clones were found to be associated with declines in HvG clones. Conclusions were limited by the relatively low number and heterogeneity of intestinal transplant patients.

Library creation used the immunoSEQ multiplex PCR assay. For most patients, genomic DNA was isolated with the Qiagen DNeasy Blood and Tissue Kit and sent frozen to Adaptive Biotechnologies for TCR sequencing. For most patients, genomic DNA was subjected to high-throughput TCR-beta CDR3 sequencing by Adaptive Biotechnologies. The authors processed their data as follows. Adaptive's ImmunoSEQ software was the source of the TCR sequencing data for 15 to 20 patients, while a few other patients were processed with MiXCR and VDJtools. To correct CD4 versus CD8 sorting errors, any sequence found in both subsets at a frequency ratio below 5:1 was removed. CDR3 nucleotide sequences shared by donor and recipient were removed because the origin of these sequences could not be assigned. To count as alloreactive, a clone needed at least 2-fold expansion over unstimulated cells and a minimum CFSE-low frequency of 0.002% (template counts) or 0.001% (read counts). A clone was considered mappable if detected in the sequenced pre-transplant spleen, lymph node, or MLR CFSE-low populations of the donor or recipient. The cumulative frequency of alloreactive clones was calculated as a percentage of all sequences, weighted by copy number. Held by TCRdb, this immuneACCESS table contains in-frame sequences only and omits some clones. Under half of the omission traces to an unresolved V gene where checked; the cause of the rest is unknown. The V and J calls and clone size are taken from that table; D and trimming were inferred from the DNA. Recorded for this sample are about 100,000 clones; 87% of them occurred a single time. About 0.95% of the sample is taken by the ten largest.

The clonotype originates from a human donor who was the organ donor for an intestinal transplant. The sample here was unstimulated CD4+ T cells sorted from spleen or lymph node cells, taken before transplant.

The CDR3 protein sequence reads: CASSAGAGQITDTQYF. The nucleotide sequence is given as TGTGCCAGCTCGGCGGGCGCGGGACAGATCACAGATACGCAGTATTTT. The chain was built from TRBV18 and TRBJ2-3, with TRBD1 perhaps the D gene, on 7 matching bases. The CDR3 goes from the cysteine to the phenylalanine over 16 residues. Only the CDR3 DNA is retained, 48 bases long and in frame from the first base. Trimming costs V 6 bases and J 2 bases, and their ends lie 18 bases apart. The germline V gene supplies CDR1 KGHSH and CDR2 LQKENI. The entire variable domain, with the stretches around the CDR3 drawn from the reference TRBV18 and TRBJ2-3 proteins, is NAGVMQNPRHLVRRRGQEARLRCSPMKGHSHVYWYRQLPEEGLKFMVYLQKENIIDESGMPKERFSAEFPKEGPSILRIQQVVRGDSAAYFCASSAGAGQITDTQYFGPGTRLTVL.